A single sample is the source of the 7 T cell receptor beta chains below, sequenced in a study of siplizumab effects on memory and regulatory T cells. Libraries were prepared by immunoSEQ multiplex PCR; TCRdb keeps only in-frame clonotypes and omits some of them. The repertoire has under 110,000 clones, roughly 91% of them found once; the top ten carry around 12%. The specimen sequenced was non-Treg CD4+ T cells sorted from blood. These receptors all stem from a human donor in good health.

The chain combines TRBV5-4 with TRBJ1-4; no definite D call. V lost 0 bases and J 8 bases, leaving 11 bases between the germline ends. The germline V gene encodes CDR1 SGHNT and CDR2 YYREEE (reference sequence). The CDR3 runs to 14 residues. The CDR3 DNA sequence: TGTGCCAGCAGCTTGGGGTGGAGAGGCGAAAAACTGTTTTTT. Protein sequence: CASSLGWRGEKLFF.

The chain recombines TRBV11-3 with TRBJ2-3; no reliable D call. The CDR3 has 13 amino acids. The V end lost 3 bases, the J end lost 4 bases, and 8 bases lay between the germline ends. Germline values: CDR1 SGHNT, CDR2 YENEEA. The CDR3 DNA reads TGTGCCAGCAGCTTGACGGGCCCAGATACGCAGTATTTT. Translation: CASSLTGPDTQYF.

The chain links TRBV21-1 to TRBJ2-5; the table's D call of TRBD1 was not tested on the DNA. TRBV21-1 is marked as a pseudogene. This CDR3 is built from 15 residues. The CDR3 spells CASSKEGQVQETQYF. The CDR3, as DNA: TGTGCCAGCAGCAAAGAGGGACAGGTCCAAGAGACCCAGTACTTC.

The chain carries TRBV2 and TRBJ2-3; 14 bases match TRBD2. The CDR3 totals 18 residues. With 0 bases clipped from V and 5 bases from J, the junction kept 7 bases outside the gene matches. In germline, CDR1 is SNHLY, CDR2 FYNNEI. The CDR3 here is CASSEAATSGRVGDTQYF. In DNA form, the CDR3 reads TGTGCCAGCAGTGAAGCGGCGACTAGCGGGAGGGTCGGAGATACGCAGTATTTT.

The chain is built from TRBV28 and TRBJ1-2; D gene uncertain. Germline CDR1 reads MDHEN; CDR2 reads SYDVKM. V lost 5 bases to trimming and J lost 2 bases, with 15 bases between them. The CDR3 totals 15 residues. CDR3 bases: TGTGCCAGCAGTCTCTCTATGGGCAAGAACTATGGCTACACCTTC. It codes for CASSLSMGKNYGYTF.

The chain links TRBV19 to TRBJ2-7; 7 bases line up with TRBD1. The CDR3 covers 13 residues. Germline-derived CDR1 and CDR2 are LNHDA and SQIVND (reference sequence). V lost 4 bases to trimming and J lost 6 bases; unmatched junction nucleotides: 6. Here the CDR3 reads CASSNRQGFEQYF. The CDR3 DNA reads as TGTGCCAGTAGTAATCGACAGGGCTTCGAGCAGTACTTC.

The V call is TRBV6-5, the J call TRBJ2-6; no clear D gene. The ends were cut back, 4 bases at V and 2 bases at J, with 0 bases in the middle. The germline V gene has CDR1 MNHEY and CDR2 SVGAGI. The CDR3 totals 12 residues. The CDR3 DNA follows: TGTGCCAGCAGTTCTGGGGCCAACGTCCTGACTTTC. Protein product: CASSSGANVLTF.